This entry describes one TCR beta chain. Its target is unknown. The record originates from a study of early T cells in non-severe SARS-CoV-2 infection. Study summary: Bulk RNA taken from unsorted whole blood was sequenced, leaving chains unpaired.

Attachment of unique molecular identifiers to individual cDNA molecules was performed. From the 5' RACE reads, TCRdb called clonotypes with MiXCR, one entry per CDR3 protein. The sample consists of fewer than 55,000 distinct CDR3 sequences, approximately 11% of them appearing once. Germline V lookup: CDR1 LNHDA, CDR2 SQIVND (reference sequence). The CDR3 consists of 10 residues. The germline V and J ends were trimmed by 4 bases and 8 bases, with 5 bases remaining between them. Study observations and caveats: Lookups in VDJdb leaned toward anti-spike CD8 responses and missed private and CD4 specificities.

The sequencing sample was made of whole blood. The rearrangement links TRBV19 to TRBJ1-1, with no clear D. The receptor's source is an adult who was a healthcare worker with PCR-confirmed SARS-CoV-2 infection or an uninfected control (not recorded which). The DNA of the CDR3 is TGTGCCAGTAGTAAGCCGGAAGCTTTCTTT. Translation: CASSKPEAFF.